This TCR beta chain was profiled in a study of cytomegalovirus exposure and HLA in healthy donors. About this clone: The antigen is undetermined.

Notes on the study in general: Reports showed the classifier diagnosing cytomegalovirus status with high specificity and sensitivity.

The CDR3 extends over 16 amino acids. Germline CDR1 and CDR2: MNHEY and SMNVEV (reference sequence). V shed 4 bases, J shed 6 bases, and the junction held 8 bases outside the gene matches. PCR amplification relied on 60 Vbeta primers (plus 13 Jbeta primers). Measured with immunoSEQ multiplex PCR; TCRdb has only the in-frame clones, and not every one. The sample holds about 250,000 clones, 80% seen once. The sequenced sample consisted of PBMCs. The chain couples TRBV27 to TRBJ2-1; 11 bases line up with TRBD2. The receptor's source is a girl aged 2 to 9 in good health and CMV-seronegative. The CDR3: CASSSGLADPSNEQFF. CDR3 coding DNA: TGTGCCAGCAGTTCGGGACTAGCGGACCCCTCCAATGAGCAGTTCTTC.